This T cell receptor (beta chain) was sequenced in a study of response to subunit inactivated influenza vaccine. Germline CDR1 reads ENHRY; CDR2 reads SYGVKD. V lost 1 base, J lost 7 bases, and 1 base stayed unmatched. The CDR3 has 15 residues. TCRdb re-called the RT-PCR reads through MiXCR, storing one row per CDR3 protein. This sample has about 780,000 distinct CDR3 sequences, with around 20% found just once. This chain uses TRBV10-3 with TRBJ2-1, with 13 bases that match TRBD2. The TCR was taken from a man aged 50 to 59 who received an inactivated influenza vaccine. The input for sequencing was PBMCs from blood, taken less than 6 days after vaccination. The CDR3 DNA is TGTGCCATCAGTGAGTTACTAGCGGGGGGGAATGAGCAGTTCTTC. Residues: CAISELLAGGNEQFF.